This TCR beta chain was obtained from a study of cytomegalovirus exposure and HLA in healthy donors. General study findings and limits: Later on, an analysis found that several of the most significant clusters appeared to be linked to common viral pathogens, which included parvovirus B19. TRBV6-2, TRBV6-3 and some other V segments were unresolvable in 87-base-pair reads. In presence/absence analyses, roughly uniform sequencing depth across donors was assumed. In a later analysis, a missense DCLRE1C variant was linked to TCR beta V- and J-gene trimming.

This CDR3 comprises 13 residues. CDR1 is SGHTA and CDR2 is FQGNSA in the germline V gene. V was clipped by 1 base and J by 14 bases; unmatched bases: 5. As concerns this clone: No antigen is known for it.

PCR primers comprised 60 Vbeta and 13 Jbeta primers. Repertoires were generated with immunoSEQ multiplex PCR, while TCRdb's copy carries only in-frame clones and drops some. This table lists 90,000 to 120,000 clones. This rearrangement joins TRBV7-2 to TRBJ1-4, with 9 bases lining up with TRBD1. This clonotype originated in a man aged 45-65 years in good health and CMV-seronegative. Sequencing input: PBMCs. CDR3 DNA: TGTGCCAGCAGCTTAGAGTGGACAGGGGTGCTGTTTTTT. As protein: CASSLEWTGVLFF.